This entry lists 5 T cell receptor beta chains sequenced from one sample in a study of T-cell reconstitution after alpha-beta-depleted transplantation in children. It was with unique molecular identifiers that the TCRbeta library was prepared. TCRdb independently ran MiXCR on the PCR reads; one entry per CDR3 protein. The sample gives a few hundred thousand distinct CDR3 sequences, more than 10% of which show up once; roughly 4.3% is in the top ten. The sequencing here drew on PBMCs, taken from the stem cell graft. Source of these receptors: a human donor who donated a stem cell graft to a child with Fanconi anemia.

There are many counts of this clonotype. V gene TRBV2 combines with J gene TRBJ2-1; D perhaps matches TRBD2 (5 bases). The CDR3 consists of 12 residues. Per germline, CDR1 SNHLY and CDR2 FYNNEI. V was trimmed by 7 bases and J by 5 bases, leaving 9 bases between them. CDR3 sequence (DNA): TGTGCCAGCAAAGACTACAACAATGAGCAGTTCTTC. Its protein is CASKDYNNEQFF.

The chain carries TRBV12-3 or TRBV12-4 and TRBJ2-1; TRBD2 matches 7 bases. The length of the CDR3 is 17 residues. With 5 bases clipped from V and 1 base from J, the junction kept 11 bases outside the gene matches. CDR3 DNA: TGTGCCAGCAGTCCTTCGCTAGCGGTTGTTTCCTACAATGAGCAGTTCTTC. Its protein product is CASSPSLAVVSYNEQFF.

This clonotype has more than one count but fewer than ten. The rearrangement uses TRBV9 and TRBJ2-5; D uncertain. The germline V gene encodes CDR1 SGDLS and CDR2 YYNGEE. V lost 0 bases and J 1 base, leaving 10 bases between the germline ends. The CDR3 covers 15 residues. CDR3 DNA: TGTGCCAGCAGCGTAGAGGAGACGGCCCAAGAGACCCAGTACTTC. Protein: CASSVEETAQETQYF. Full variable domain (missing parts from reference TRBV9 and TRBJ2-5): DSGVTQTPKHLITATGQRVTLRCSPRSGDLSVYWYQQSLDQGLQFLIQYYNGEERAKGNILERFSAQQFPDLHSELNLSSLELGDSALYFCASSVEETAQETQYFGPGTRLLVL.

The table lists this clonotype with a few counts. The rearrangement links TRBV2 to TRBJ1-1; D uncertain. Germline V CDR1 and CDR2: SNHLY, FYNNEI. This CDR3 is built from 11 residues. Trimming cost V 7 bases and J 7 bases, with 10 bases left between them. CDR3 protein: CASTLMIEAFF. Written as DNA, the CDR3 is TGTGCCAGCACCCTTATGATTGAAGCTTTCTTT.

The rearrangement joins TRBV21-1 to TRBJ2-2. TRBV21-1 is marked as a pseudogene. CDR3 length: 14 amino acids. CDR3 sequence: CASSMLGSTGELFF. CDR3 DNA: TGTGCCAGCAGCATGCTGGGGTCCACCGGGGAGCTGTTTTTT.